The next 32 T cell receptor beta chains were all read from a single sample in a study of T cell responses to AZD1222 COVID-19 vaccine. TCRdb's copy holds only in-frame clones and misses some; the assay was immunoSEQ multiplex PCR. This sample has 110,000 to 150,000 clones, with roughly 85% found just once. Source: peripheral blood, taken on day 0 of AZD1222 vaccination. These TCRs come from an adult in good health.

Here the CDR3 reads CARSLYGGSDTEAFF. CDR3 nucleotide sequence: TGTGCCAGAAGCTTGTATGGGGGCTCTGACACTGAAGCTTTCTTT. The chain links TRBV5-3 to TRBJ1-1; maybe TRBD1 (6 bases). TRBV5-3 falls under the ORF class, with uncertain function. The CDR3 length is 15 residues. V was shortened by 1 base and J by 3 bases, with 13 bases between the two germline ends.

The chain has TRBV7-9 and TRBJ2-3; 11 bases align to TRBD2. The CDR3 extends over 16 amino acids. Germline V gene sequence: CDR1 SEHNR, CDR2 FQNEAQ (reference sequence). The V segment lost 3 bases and the J segment 0 bases; nucleotides outside the gene matches: 2. The DNA of the CDR3 is TGTGCCAGCAGCTTGGGACTAGCGGTCAGCACAGATACGCAGTATTTT. As protein: CASSLGLAVSTDTQYF. Drawing the rest from reference TRBV7-9 and TRBJ2-3, the complete variable domain is DTGVSQNPRHKITKRGQNVTFRCDPISEHNRLYWYRQTLGQGPEFLTYFQNEAQLEKSRLLSDRFSAERPKGSFSTLEIQRTEQGDSAMYLCASSLGLAVSTDTQYFGPGTRLTVL.

The rearrangement uses TRBV5-1 and TRBJ2-5, with 7 nucleotides matching TRBD1. CDR1 and CDR2 from the germline V gene are SGHRS and YFSETQ. The junction had 0 bases not matched to a gene; V was cut back by 3 bases and J by 1 base. This CDR3 is built from 13 residues. In DNA, the CDR3 is TGCGCCAGCAGCTGGGACAGCCAAGAGACCCAGTACTTC. Residues: CASSWDSQETQYF.

This chain joins TRBV11-2 and TRBJ2-1; 11 bases line up with TRBD2. V was pared by 5 bases and J by 6 bases, with 9 bases of the junction left unmatched. The CDR3 covers 16 residues. Per germline, CDR1 SGHAT and CDR2 FQNNGV. As DNA, the CDR3 is TGTGCCAGCAGCGGAGGCGGGACTAGCGGAACCAATGAGCAGTTCTTC. This gives the protein CASSGGGTSGTNEQFF.

This clone was found a few times. The chain links TRBV30 to TRBJ2-3; 7 bases are shared with TRBD2. The CDR3 is 17 amino acids. Germline V lookup: CDR1 GTSNPN, CDR2 SVGIG (reference sequence). With 8 bases clipped from V and 1 base from J, the junction kept 18 bases outside the gene matches. Written as DNA, the CDR3 is TGTGCCGGGGGGGTGGACACCTCCTCGCGGGGCACAGATACGCAGTATTTT. Translating gives CAGGVDTSSRGTDTQYF.

This chain connects TRBV11-3 to TRBJ2-3; 10 nucleotides agree with TRBD2. Germline trimming cut 4 bases from V and 1 base from J; bases unmatched to any gene: 8. The CDR3 extends over 17 amino acids. Germline V CDR1 and CDR2: SGHNT, YENEEA. The CDR3 DNA is TGTGCCAGCAGCTCACCCTCTAGCGGGGGTGGCACAGATACGCAGTATTTT. It codes for CASSSPSSGGGTDTQYF.

V and J are TRBV3-1 (or the pseudogene TRBV3-2) and TRBJ1-2; D is perhaps TRBD1 (5 bases). The CDR3 loop spans 14 amino acids. Germline values: CDR1 LGHDT, CDR2 YNNKEL (reference sequence). Deletions cut 5 bases from V and 8 bases from J, with 18 bases between. The CDR3 spells CASSKGGQGKGYTF. CDR3 sequence (DNA): TGTGCCAGCAGCAAAGGTGGGCAGGGAAAGGGCTACACCTTC.

This chain connects TRBV7-9 to TRBJ2-7, with D tentatively TRBD2 (7 bases). In germline, CDR1 is SEHNR, CDR2 FQNEAQ (reference sequence). CDR3 length: 13 residues. Trimming cost V 7 bases and J 3 bases, with 13 bases left between them. The CDR3 sequence: CASTQGGGYEQYF. The CDR3 DNA is TGTGCCAGCACTCAAGGGGGGGGCTACGAGCAGTACTTC.

The genes are TRBV3-1 (or the pseudogene TRBV3-2) and TRBJ2-1; 7 nucleotides line up with TRBD2. The V gene's germline CDR1 is LGHDT and CDR2 YNNKEL (reference sequence). The J segment lost 5 bases and the V segment lost 0 bases, leaving 7 bases of the junction unmatched. The CDR3 totals 16 residues. CDR3 nucleotides: TGTGCCAGCAGCCAAGATTCTAGCGGACCCCACAATGAGCAGTTCTTC. It is translated as CASSQDSSGPHNEQFF.

The rearrangement joins TRBV5-6 to TRBJ1-5; D might be TRBD1 (6 bases). Germline loops: CDR1 SGHDT, CDR2 YYEEEE. The CDR3 runs 18 residues. With 4 bases removed from V and 1 base from J, the gap between germline ends came to 21 bases. CDR3 in DNA: TGTGCCAGCAGCCGGCGTTATGCGGGGGCGAGGAGCAATCAGCCCCAGCATTTT. It is translated as CASSRRYAGARSNQPQHF.

V usage is TRBV20-1 and J usage is TRBJ2-1; D might be TRBD2 (5 bases). There are 14 residues in the CDR3. Trimming removed 6 bases at V and 4 bases at J, with 16 bases between. Germline V gives CDR1 DFQATT, CDR2 SNEGSKA (reference sequence). The CDR3 here is CSASSRRGYNEQFF. The DNA for the CDR3 is TGCAGTGCCAGTTCGCGGCGAGGGTACAATGAGCAGTTCTTC.

This chain links TRBV6-5 with TRBJ2-7; D ambiguous. V lost 5 bases and J 2 bases, leaving 16 bases between the germline ends. CDR3 size: 15 residues. Germline V CDR1 and CDR2: MNHEY, SVGAGI. The CDR3 protein is CASSRKELIPYEQYF. The CDR3 nucleotides read TGTGCCAGCAGTAGAAAGGAGCTCATCCCCTACGAGCAGTACTTC.

This chain links TRBV10-3 with TRBJ1-2, with TRBD1 matching over 9 bases. V was clipped by 6 bases and J by 5 bases; unmatched bases: 19. This CDR3 contains 18 residues. CDR1 is ENHRY and CDR2 is SYGVKD in the germline V gene. For the CDR3, the DNA is TGTGCCATCAGGGACACAGGGGGCGCGCAATCAATCTCATATGGCTACACCTTC. This sequence encodes CAIRDTGGAQSISYGYTF.

A few counts support this clone. The chain combines TRBV3-1 (or the pseudogene TRBV3-2) with TRBJ1-6; maybe TRBD1 (5 bases). The CDR3 has 16 residues. Germline assignment: CDR1 LGHDT and CDR2 YNNKEL (reference sequence). Deletions cut 6 bases from V and 6 bases from J, with 18 bases between. In nucleotides, the CDR3 is TGTGCCAGCAGGGCTGTTGGGGGGGTTCGTAATTCACCCCTCCACTTT. Its translation is CASRAVGGVRNSPLHF.

The chain combines TRBV6-1 with TRBJ2-7, with D uncertain. Germline V CDR1 and CDR2: MNHNS, SASEGT. CDR3 length: 14 residues. Trimming took off 0 bases at V and 0 bases at J, with 6 bases between the two ends. CDR3 protein: CASSEAGASYEQYF. CDR3 DNA: TGTGCCAGCAGTGAAGCCGGAGCCTCCTACGAGCAGTACTTC.

The genes are TRBV5-1 and TRBJ1-6; tentative D call: TRBD1 (6 bases). This CDR3 contains 14 residues. Germline CDR1 and CDR2: SGHRS and YFSETQ. The V gene lost 0 bases and the J gene lost 10 bases, with 11 bases spanning the gap. CDR3: CASSLEGQWSPLHF. The CDR3 DNA sequence: TGCGCCAGCAGCTTGGAAGGACAGTGGTCACCCCTCCACTTT.

V and J are TRBV28 and TRBJ1-6; D not resolved. With 7 bases removed from V and 9 bases from J, the gap between germline ends came to 10 bases. Looked up from germline, CDR1 is MDHEN and CDR2 is SYDVKM. The CDR3 sequence is 12 residues long. In nucleotides, the CDR3 is TGTGCCAGCAATTTTGAAGGTTCACCCCTCCACTTT. Encoded protein: CASNFEGSPLHF.

This chain joins TRBV2 and TRBJ1-3; 9 positions agree with TRBD1. Germline loops: CDR1 SNHLY, CDR2 FYNNEI. J was trimmed by 4 bases and V by 10 bases; bases with no gene match: 14. The CDR3 covers 16 residues. CDR3 sequence (DNA): TGTGCCAACAGGCGGAATACAGGGGGCTCGGGAAACACCATATATTTT. Its translation: CANRRNTGGSGNTIYF.

The gene calls are TRBV6-5 and TRBJ2-2; 10 bases map to TRBD1. CDR3 length: 14 amino acids. Trimming at V came to 6 bases and at J to 7 bases, leaving 5 bases not matched to a gene. In germline, CDR1 is MNHEY, CDR2 SVGAGI. The CDR3 DNA follows: TGTGCCAGCAGGGACAGGGGGAGCTACGGGGAGCTGTTTTTT. This codes for CASRDRGSYGELFF.

The CDR3: CAWSVRGLAALGEQFF. The CDR3 bases are TGTGCCTGGAGTGTTCGGGGACTAGCGGCCTTGGGTGAGCAGTTCTTC. The chain uses TRBV30 and TRBJ2-1; the match to TRBD2 covers 11 bases. Germline CDR1 is GTSNPN and CDR2 is SVGIG (reference sequence). This CDR3 has 16 amino acids. With V trimmed by 0 bases and J by 9 bases, 10 bases remained unmatched.

CDR3 nucleotide sequence: TGCGCCAGCAGCTCCCTGATTGCCGGGACTAGCACAGATACGCAGTATTTT. Its protein is CASSSLIAGTSTDTQYF. The chain couples TRBV5-1 to TRBJ2-3; possibly TRBD2 for D (6 bases). CDR3 length equals 17 residues. V was pared by 3 bases and J by 0 bases, with 17 bases between. Germline-derived CDR1 and CDR2 are SGHRS and YFSETQ.

CDR3 amino acids: CASSQEPTGGAFEQYF. CDR3 sequence (DNA): TGTGCCAGCAGCCAAGAACCCACGGGGGGCGCTTTCGAGCAGTACTTC. The chain joins TRBV4-2 to TRBJ2-7; weak D call: TRBD2 (7 bases). Trimming removed 0 bases at V and 6 bases at J, with 18 bases between. The CDR3 runs to 16 residues. Germline V lookup: CDR1 LGHNA, CDR2 YNFKEQ.

This clone has more than one count but fewer than ten. This chain joins TRBV3-1 (or the pseudogene TRBV3-2) and TRBJ2-4; 11 bases are shared with TRBD2. The CDR3 spans 15 residues. The V and J ends lost 3 bases and 8 bases, in that order; junction bases with no gene match: 6. Germline CDR1 reads LGHDT; CDR2 reads YNNKEL (reference sequence). The chain's CDR3 is CASSHVAGGGYIQYF. The CDR3 DNA is TGTGCCAGCAGCCATGTAGCGGGAGGGGGATACATTCAGTACTTC.

CDR3 sequence (DNA): TGTGCCAGCAGCGCTCGACAGGGGGCCTTCTCTGGGGCCAACGTCCTGACTTTC. Translation: CASSARQGAFSGANVLTF. The rearrangement uses TRBV7-2 and TRBJ2-6; 10 positions agree with TRBD1. J lost 0 bases, V lost 5 bases, and 7 bases had no gene match. This CDR3 region has 18 residues. Germline V gene lookup returns CDR1 SGHTA and CDR2 FQGNSA.

V is TRBV5-1 and J is TRBJ2-3; 12 positions match TRBD2. This CDR3 is 15 amino acids long. J was trimmed by 4 bases and V by 4 bases; bases with no gene match: 4. Germline loops: CDR1 SGHRS, CDR2 YFSETQ. CDR3 nucleotide sequence: TGCGCCAGCAGCAACCTAGCGGGAGGGGCAGATACGCAGTATTTT. Its protein product is CASSNLAGGADTQYF.

This clone has a handful of counts. The genes are TRBV7-8 and TRBJ1-2, with no clear D. V was shortened by 5 bases and J by 8 bases, with 6 bases between the two germline ends. The CDR3 totals 10 residues. In germline, CDR1 is SGHVS, CDR2 FQNEAQ. The DNA of the CDR3 is TGTGCCAGCAGCACCGAGGGCTACACCTTC. Translation: CASSTEGYTF.

The chain has TRBV7-2 and TRBJ2-5; 8 bases agree with TRBD1. The CDR3 covers 16 residues. Trimming took 3 bases from V and 0 from J; bases not matched to a gene: 6. The germline CDR1 and CDR2 sequences are SGHTA and FQGNSA. DNA for the CDR3: TGTGCCAGCAGCTTCGACAGGGGCTCATACCAAGAGACCCAGTACTTC. Its protein is CASSFDRGSYQETQYF.

The table lists this clone with a few counts. The chain joins TRBV6-1 to TRBJ1-5; D may be TRBD1 (5 bases). The germline V and J ends were trimmed by 1 base and 6 bases, with 7 bases remaining between them. The germline gives CDR1 MNHNS, CDR2 SASEGT. The CDR3 consists of 13 residues. The CDR3 DNA reads TGTGCCAGCAGTGAAGGGGGACGTCAGCCCCAGCATTTT. Its translation is CASSEGGRQPQHF.

This clone was counted once. This CDR3 is CATGTGKIGNQPQHF. The CDR3 DNA follows: TGTGCCACCGGGACAGGGAAGATTGGCAATCAGCCCCAGCATTTT. The chain links TRBV15 to TRBJ1-5; 9 bases fit TRBD1. CDR1 is LNHNV, CDR2 YYDKDF, per germline (reference sequence). V shed 8 bases and J 2 bases; nucleotides not matched to a gene: 7. The CDR3 runs 15 residues.

The rearrangement links TRBV29-1 to TRBJ2-7, with a weak D call TRBD1 (6 bases). The germline V gene encodes CDR1 SQVTM and CDR2 ANQGSEA. V lost 5 bases and J lost 4, with 15 bases in between. This CDR3 region has 13 residues. The CDR3 here is CSVLQGIAYEQYF. The CDR3 DNA reads TGCAGCGTTCTACAGGGAATAGCGTACGAGCAGTACTTC.

This clone was observed a handful of times. The rearrangement uses TRBV7-9 and TRBJ2-7; TRBD2 matches 7 bases. Germline V CDR1 and CDR2: SEHNR, FQNEAQ (reference sequence). The CDR3 contains 15 residues. The J segment lost 4 bases and the V segment lost 2 bases, leaving 8 bases of the junction unmatched. This chain's CDR3 is CASSLTREREYEQYF. CDR3 sequence (DNA): TGTGCCAGCAGCTTAACGCGGGAGAGGGAGTACGAGCAGTACTTC.

This clone turned up a few times. J is TRBJ1-4 and V is TRBV27; 12 bases match TRBD1. The germline V gene encodes CDR1 MNHEY and CDR2 SMNVEV (reference sequence). With 3 bases clipped from V and 7 bases from J, the junction kept 0 bases outside the gene matches. This CDR3 region has 14 residues. CDR3 sequence (DNA): TGTGCCAGCAGTTTGGGACAGGGGGCTGAAAAACTGTTTTTT. This gives the protein CASSLGQGAEKLFF.